Listed below are T cell receptor beta chains from one sample, sequenced in a study of T cells after yellow fever vaccination. Each CDR3 protein gets one entry after TCRdb re-called the 5' RACE reads with MiXCR. The sample consists of about 74,000 distinct CDR3 sequences, around 6.9% of them appearing once. The specimen was CD8+ T cells sorted from PBMCs, collected about 5 days after the first yellow fever vaccination. All receptors come from a man aged 18 to 30 who received the YFV17D yellow fever vaccine. Both conserved end residues are part of each CDR3. Each record gives: J gene, V gene, D gene, clone size, CDR3 DNA, CDR3 protein. D genes are given only for firm matches. Clone sizes are given selectively: once, few, many, or a class where the clone is expanded.

j_gene: TRBJ2-2
v_gene: TRBV28
d_gene: -
abundance: few
CDR3nt: TGTGCCAGCAGCCCCCGGACAGCGCACACCGGGGAGCTGTTTTTT
CDR3aa: CASSPRTAHTGELFF

j_gene: TRBJ2-5
v_gene: TRBV6-5
d_gene: -
abundance: -
CDR3nt: TGTGCCAGCAGTTACTCGAAAGGACTATTCCAAGAGACCCAGTACTTC
CDR3aa: CASSYSKGLFQETQYF

j_gene: TRBJ1-5
v_gene: TRBV6-5
d_gene: TRBD1
abundance: few
CDR3nt: TGTGCCAGCAGTTACGTAGGGGGCCCCTATAGCAATCAGCCCCAGCATTTT
CDR3aa: CASSYVGGPYSNQPQHF

j_gene: TRBJ2-1
v_gene: TRBV27
d_gene: -
abundance: few
CDR3nt: TGTGCCAGCAGCATTAAGACGGGAACCTACAATGAGCAGTTCTTC
CDR3aa: CASSIKTGTYNEQFF

j_gene: TRBJ2-3
v_gene: TRBV6-2/TRBV6-3
d_gene: -
abundance: many
CDR3nt: TGTGCCAGCAGTTACGGCGGTGCTAGCACAGATACGCAGTATTTT
CDR3aa: CASSYGGASTDTQYF

j_gene: TRBJ1-2
v_gene: TRBV9
d_gene: TRBD1
abundance: -
CDR3nt: TGTGCCAGCAGCGTAGATCACAGGGGGTCTAACTATGGCTACACCTTC
CDR3aa: CASSVDHRGSNYGYTF

j_gene: TRBJ2-1
v_gene: TRBV5-4
d_gene: -
abundance: -
CDR3nt: TGTGCCAGCAGCCCCCGCGCGTACAATGAGCAGTTCTTC
CDR3aa: CASSPRAYNEQFF

j_gene: TRBJ2-5
v_gene: TRBV28
d_gene: -
abundance: -
CDR3nt: TGTGCCAGCACCACCTACCCGGGGCGGGCACAAGAGACCCAGTACTTC
CDR3aa: CASTTYPGRAQETQYF

j_gene: TRBJ2-2
v_gene: TRBV4-1
d_gene: -
abundance: -
CDR3nt: TGCGCCAGCAGCGCTCCTCGGGGAGGGGGAAACACCGGGGAGCTGTTTTTT
CDR3aa: CASSAPRGGGNTGELFF

j_gene: TRBJ2-1
v_gene: TRBV6-2/TRBV6-3
d_gene: -
abundance: few
CDR3nt: TGTGCCAGCAGCGGGTGGGGGTACAATGAGCAGTTCTTC
CDR3aa: CASSGWGYNEQFF

j_gene: TRBJ1-5
v_gene: TRBV4-2
d_gene: TRBD1
abundance: many
CDR3nt: TGTGCCAGCAGCCAAGAGCAATACAGGGGGGATCAGCCCCAGCATTTT
CDR3aa: CASSQEQYRGDQPQHF